Listed below are T cell receptor beta chains from one sample, sequenced in a study of T cell responses to AZD1222 COVID-19 vaccine. Clones were read by immunoSEQ multiplex PCR, and TCRdb kept only the in-frame ones, dropping some. The sample lists 45,000 to 55,000 clones; approximately 80% were seen once. Sample: peripheral blood, taken on day 0 of MenACWY control vaccination. The receptors originated from an adult in good health. Both conserved end residues are part of each CDR3. The D gene is left open where the match is weak. The size of a clone is reported for some rows only, either as once, few or many, or as a class for expanded clones.

15 TRBJ2-5 TRBV19 TRBD1 NA CASNAGQGLQETQYF TGTGCCAGCAATGCGGGACAGGGGCTACAAGAGACCCAGTACTTC
12 TRBJ1-2 TRBV6-6 NA NA CASSYRGKGYTF TGTGCCAGCAGTTACCGCGGGAAGGGCTACACCTTC
14 TRBJ1-2 TRBV3-1/TRBV3-2 TRBD1 NA CASSLGQGSYGYTF TGTGCCAGCAGTCTTGGACAGGGGAGCTATGGCTACACCTTC
15 TRBJ2-7 TRBV7-9 TRBD1 once CASSPDRGILYEQYF TGTGCCAGCAGCCCGGACAGGGGAATCTTATACGAGCAGTACTTC
16 TRBJ2-7 TRBV5-6 NA NA CASSLAGGSASYEQYF TGTGCCAGCAGCTTGGCCGGTGGGTCGGCCTCCTACGAGCAGTACTTC
16 TRBJ2-3 TRBV5-6 NA few CASSWGGAGGTDTQYF TGTGCCAGCAGCTGGGGGGGAGCAGGGGGCACAGATACGCAGTATTTT
14 TRBJ1-1 TRBV6-5 TRBD1 few CASLRDRTYTEAFF TGTGCCAGCCTCCGGGACAGGACCTACACTGAAGCTTTCTTT
19 TRBJ2-1 TRBV4-1 TRBD2 few CASSQEGLAGVGSYNEQFF TGCGCCAGCAGCCAAGAAGGTCTAGCGGGAGTAGGTTCCTACAATGAGCAGTTCTTC
14 TRBJ2-2 TRBV7-9 NA once CASSLALGTGELFF TGTGCCAGCAGCTTAGCGCTGGGCACCGGGGAGCTGTTTTTT
14 TRBJ1-1 TRBV9 NA few CASSPLEGVTEAFF TGTGCCAGCAGCCCCCTGGAGGGGGTCACTGAAGCTTTCTTT
14 TRBJ2-3 TRBV19 NA NA CASSITLSGDTQYF TGTGCCAGTAGTATAACCCTCTCCGGAGATACGCAGTATTTT
12 TRBJ2-4 TRBV3-1/TRBV3-2 NA NA CASSLAKNIQYF TGTGCCAGCAGCCTAGCCAAAAACATTCAGTACTTC
14 TRBJ2-3 TRBV30 NA NA CAWSVQPGTDTQYF TGTGCCTGGAGTGTACAGCCAGGGACAGATACGCAGTATTTT
16 TRBJ1-1 TRBV3-1/TRBV3-2 TRBD1 NA CASSVRQGSRNTEAFF TGTGCCAGCAGCGTAAGACAGGGGTCGAGAAACACTGAAGCTTTCTTT
14 TRBJ1-1 TRBV7-2 TRBD1 NA CASSRDRVATEAFF TGTGCCAGCAGCCGGGACAGGGTTGCCACTGAAGCTTTCTTT
15 TRBJ2-7 TRBV4-2 TRBD1 once CASSQGQGVPYEQYF TGTGCCAGCAGCCAGGGACAGGGGGTCCCCTACGAGCAGTACTTC
14 TRBJ1-1 TRBV3-1/TRBV3-2 NA few CASSQVGWGTEAFF TGTGCCAGCAGCCAAGTCGGCTGGGGGACTGAAGCTTTCTTT
14 TRBJ1-6 TRBV14 NA NA CASSQDSLNSPLHF TGTGCCAGCAGCCAGGACAGTCTAAATTCACCCCTCCACTTT
15 TRBJ1-4 TRBV5-1 NA NA CASSLERAGNEKLFF TGCGCCAGCAGCTTGGAACGGGCAGGGAATGAAAAACTGTTTTTT
16 TRBJ2-1 TRBV3-1/TRBV3-2 NA NA CASSPFTSGGHNEQFF TGTGCCAGCAGCCCATTTACTTCGGGGGGCCACAATGAGCAGTTCTTC
15 TRBJ1-4 TRBV5-1 NA NA CASSLRRGTNEKLFF TGCGCCAGCAGCTTGAGAAGGGGGACTAATGAAAAACTGTTTTTT
15 TRBJ2-7 TRBV2 TRBD2 NA CASSPSGRSSYEQYF TGTGCCAGCAGTCCTAGCGGGAGGAGCTCCTACGAGCAGTACTTC
14 TRBJ1-1 TRBV7-2 NA NA CASSLTGRNTEAFF TGTGCCAGCAGCTTAACGGGGCGGAACACTGAAGCTTTCTTT
15 TRBJ1-5 TRBV11-2 TRBD1 NA CASSSQPGQAAPQHF TGTGCCAGCAGCTCGCAACCGGGACAGGCGGCTCCCCAGCATTTT
13 TRBJ1-1 TRBV2 NA NA CASRLDTWSEAFF TGTGCCAGCAGGCTAGACACCTGGAGTGAAGCTTTCTTT
15 TRBJ1-1 TRBV6-5 NA NA CASSPRGVGVGEAFF TGTGCCAGCAGTCCGCGAGGGGTGGGGGTCGGTGAAGCTTTCTTT
13 TRBJ2-7 TRBV19 TRBD1 NA CASSSDRGYEQYF TGTGCCAGTAGTAGCGACAGGGGCTACGAGCAGTACTTC
13 TRBJ2-3 TRBV14 NA NA CASSQLQGDTQYF TGTGCCAGCAGCCAGCTCCAGGGAGATACGCAGTATTTT
14 TRBJ1-5 TRBV6-5 NA NA CASSYVRVNQPQHF TGTGCCAGCAGTTATGTACGGGTTAATCAGCCCCAGCATTTT
13 TRBJ1-5 TRBV30 NA NA CAWSGQGNQPQHF TGTGCCTGGTCGGGACAAGGGAATCAGCCCCAGCATTTT
15 TRBJ2-1 TRBV24-1 TRBD2 NA CATSDFSSGLNEQFF TGTGCCACCAGTGATTTCTCTAGCGGCCTCAATGAGCAGTTCTTC
15 TRBJ2-1 TRBV28 TRBD2 NA CASSSRQLASDRQFF TGTGCCAGCAGTTCGCGTCAACTAGCGTCGGACCGACAGTTCTTC
18 TRBJ2-1 TRBV2 TRBD2 NA CASVPPETTSGRNNEQFF TGTGCCAGCGTACCCCCTGAAACGACTAGCGGGAGAAACAATGAGCAGTTCTTC
16 TRBJ1-5 TRBV10-3 NA NA CAISGGLGMGNQPQHF TGTGCCATCAGTGGTGGGCTGGGAATGGGCAATCAGCCCCAGCATTTT
13 TRBJ1-5 TRBV3-1/TRBV3-2 NA NA CASSLRENQPQHF TGTGCCAGCAGCCTCCGGGAGAATCAGCCCCAGCATTTT
15 TRBJ2-2 TRBV5-5 TRBD1 NA CASSPGQGATGELFF TGTGCCAGCAGCCCGGGACAGGGGGCAACCGGGGAGCTGTTTTTT
14 TRBJ2-1 TRBV5-1 TRBD2 NA CASSTSGSLDEQFF TGCGCCAGCAGCACTAGCGGGAGTTTGGATGAGCAGTTCTTC
20 TRBJ2-6 TRBV19 TRBD2 NA CASSIEVAAGLFSGANVLTF TGTGCCAGTAGTATAGAGGTGGCAGCGGGACTATTCTCTGGGGCCAACGTCCTGACTTTC
14 TRBJ1-2 TRBV7-2 NA NA CASSITGGYYGYTF TGTGCCAGCAGCATCACCGGGGGTTACTATGGCTACACCTTC
15 TRBJ1-5 TRBV11-2 NA NA CASSLGGGSNQPQHF TGTGCCAGCAGCTTAGGAGGGGGAAGCAATCAGCCCCAGCATTTT
17 TRBJ1-6 TRBV27 NA NA CASSLVQGGSYNSPLHF TGTGCCAGCAGTTTAGTTCAGGGTGGCTCCTATAATTCACCCCTCCACTTT
14 TRBJ2-3 TRBV9 TRBD2 NA CASSVRLAGDTQYF TGTGCCAGCAGCGTTAGACTAGCGGGAGATACGCAGTATTTT
13 TRBJ1-1 TRBV19 NA NA CASSTLSQTEAFF TGTGCCAGTAGTACCCTGTCCCAAACTGAAGCTTTCTTT
15 TRBJ1-6 TRBV9 TRBD1 NA CASRRGTGGNSPLHF TGTGCCAGCAGGCGAGGGACAGGGGGAAATTCACCCCTCCACTTT
17 TRBJ2-6 TRBV15 NA NA CATLGQGVGSGANVLTF TGTGCCACCCTGGGGCAAGGAGTTGGCTCTGGGGCCAACGTCCTGACTTTC
15 TRBJ1-3 TRBV6-5 NA NA CASISHHYSGNTIYF TGTGCCAGCATCTCACATCATTACTCTGGAAACACCATATATTTT
14 TRBJ1-3 TRBV19 TRBD1 NA CASRPGQAGNTIYF TGTGCCAGTAGACCGGGACAGGCTGGAAACACCATATATTTT
15 TRBJ1-1 TRBV19 NA NA CASSRLSAMNTEAFF TGTGCCAGTAGTAGGTTATCGGCTATGAACACTGAAGCTTTCTTT
15 TRBJ2-3 TRBV5-1 TRBD2 NA CASSGLAGRADTQYF TGCGCCAGCTCTGGACTAGCGGGAAGGGCAGATACGCAGTATTTT
14 TRBJ1-2 TRBV27 TRBD1 NA CASSFRGGQNGYTF TGTGCCAGCAGTTTTCGCGGGGGACAGAATGGCTACACCTTC
13 TRBJ1-2 TRBV19 NA few CASSMLGGYGYTF TGTGCCAGTAGTATGTTGGGGGGCTATGGCTACACCTTC
11 TRBJ2-3 TRBV12-3/TRBV12-4 NA NA CASSLVDTQYF TGTGCCAGCAGTTTGGTAGATACGCAGTATTTT
14 TRBJ1-1 TRBV3-1/TRBV3-2 NA NA CASSQREMNTEAFF TGTGCCAGCAGCCAAAGGGAGATGAACACTGAAGCTTTCTTT
13 TRBJ1-2 TRBV3-1/TRBV3-2 NA NA CASSQGRSYGYTF TGTGCCAGCAGCCAAGGGAGGAGCTATGGCTACACCTTC
19 TRBJ1-4 TRBV24-1 TRBD1 NA CATSDNRDRGRRTNEKLFF TGTGCCACCAGTGATAACCGGGACAGGGGGCGCAGGACTAATGAAAAACTGTTTTTT
14 TRBJ2-5 TRBV10-3 TRBD1 NA CAIGGQGVQETQYF TGTGCCATTGGGGGACAGGGGGTACAAGAGACCCAGTACTTC
15 TRBJ2-1 TRBV7-8 TRBD1 NA CASSPDRELSDEQFF TGTGCCAGCAGCCCCGACAGGGAATTGTCCGATGAGCAGTTCTTC
15 TRBJ2-3 TRBV6-1 NA NA CASSESAGSTDTQYF TGTGCCAGCAGTGAATCAGCAGGGAGCACAGATACGCAGTATTTT